Below are 22 T cell receptor beta chains sequenced from a single sample in a study of blood T cells in healthy people across ages. With a J-beta primer mix and a sample-barcoded 5' primer, a second PCR ran about 6 to 11 cycles. TCRdb re-derived calls from the 5' RACE reads in MiXCR, one entry per CDR3 protein. The repertoire holds approximately 800,000 distinct CDR3 sequences, with about 25% as singletons. These data also formed part of another study, on T cells of mothers and their children.

The sequencing input was blood. Every receptor here comes from a boy between 5 and 17 years old in good health.

The chain is built from TRBV7-2 and TRBJ1-4, with 8 bases aligning to TRBD1. Germline CDR1 is SGHTA and CDR2 is FQGNSA. J lost 8 bases, V lost 4 bases, and 9 bases had no gene match. The CDR3 loop spans 15 amino acids. The CDR3 bases are TGTGCCAGCAGCTCCTACGGGACAGGTTTAGAAAAACTGTTTTTT. The encoded protein is CASSSYGTGLEKLFF.

This clonotype was counted only a few times. This chain joins TRBV12-3 or TRBV12-4 and TRBJ1-1; D perhaps matches TRBD1 (5 bases). This CDR3 contains 13 residues. The V gene lost 5 bases and the J gene lost 3 bases, with 10 bases spanning the gap. The CDR3 region is CASSPTEDTEAFF. In nucleotides, the CDR3 is TGTGCCAGCAGTCCGACAGAGGACACTGAAGCTTTCTTT.

This clonotype was observed a few times. Sequence at one end of the junction differs from germline and may be a read error. The chain is built from TRBV5-4 and TRBJ1-1; 10 bases align to TRBD1. Germline V CDR1 and CDR2: SGHNT, YYREEE (reference sequence). The CDR3 is 15 residues long. The CDR3 nucleotides read TGTGCCAACAGCTGGGGGACAGGGGAGAACACTGAAGCTTTCTTT. Translating it yields CANSWGTGENTEAFF.

This clonotype was observed a few times. V is TRBV9 and J is TRBJ1-3; D is perhaps TRBD1 (5 bases). The CDR3 totals 15 residues. From germline, CDR1 is SGDLS and CDR2 YYNGEE. Trimming left V 3 bases short and J 0 bases short, with 10 bases between. In DNA form, the CDR3 reads TGTGCCAGCAGCGCCGACGGACACTCTGGAAACACCATATATTTT. It specifies CASSADGHSGNTIYF. The full variable domain, completed using reference TRBV9 and TRBJ1-3, is DSGVTQTPKHLITATGQRVTLRCSPRSGDLSVYWYQQSLDQGLQFLIQYYNGEERAKGNILERFSAQQFPDLHSELNLSSLELGDSALYFCASSADGHSGNTIYFGEGSWLTVV.

This clonotype was found a few times. CDR3: CASSLVSGWAYNEQFF. The CDR3 DNA follows: TGTGCCAGCAGTTTAGTAAGCGGGTGGGCCTACAATGAGCAGTTCTTC. The chain carries TRBV28 and TRBJ2-1, with TRBD2 as a possible D gene (6 bases). Germline V lookup: CDR1 MDHEN, CDR2 SYDVKM. V was cut by 2 bases and J by 2 bases, with 13 bases left in between. The CDR3 totals 16 residues.

This clonotype turned up a few times. The chain has TRBV25-1 and TRBJ2-5, with TRBD2 identical over 7 bases. The CDR3 runs to 14 residues. V gave up 7 bases and J gave up 11 bases; unmatched junction bases: 16. Germline-derived CDR1 and CDR2 are MGHDK and SYGVNS. CDR3 amino acids: CASTRGGSAGEQYF. CDR3 nucleotide sequence: TGTGCCAGCACACGAGGAGGGAGCGCGGGGGAGCAGTACTTC.

The genes are TRBV7-8 and TRBJ2-7, with 11 positions matching TRBD2. The V gene end was trimmed by 5 bases and the J gene end by 6 bases; junction bases not matched to a gene: 18. Germline-derived CDR1 and CDR2 are SGHVS and FQNEAQ. CDR3 length: 18 residues. Written as DNA, the CDR3 is TGTGCCAGCAGCGGCCGACTAGCGGGGTCTTCCCTAAAGGGCGAGCAGTACTTC. Its translation: CASSGRLAGSSLKGEQYF.

This clonotype was counted a few times. This chain links TRBV25-1 with TRBJ2-4; a weak D match, TRBD2 (6 bases). Trimming left V 2 bases short and J 9 bases short, with 14 bases between. Germline values: CDR1 MGHDK, CDR2 SYGVNS. The CDR3 covers 14 residues. In nucleotides, the CDR3 is TGTGCCAGCAGTGAAATCGGCGGGGCAGGCATTCAGTACTTC. Amino acids: CASSEIGGAGIQYF.

CDR3 in amino acids: CSARAPGLAGGELFF. CDR3 nucleotides: TGCAGTGCTAGAGCCCCGGGACTAGCAGGCGGGGAGCTGTTTTTT. The genes are TRBV20-1 and TRBJ2-2; 9 bases match TRBD2. This CDR3 has 15 residues. From germline, CDR1 is DFQATT and CDR2 SNEGSKA (reference sequence). The V gene end was trimmed by 1 base and the J gene end by 7 bases; junction bases not matched to a gene: 7.

This sequence joins TRBV9 and TRBJ2-3; 10 nucleotides line up with TRBD2. The CDR3 covers 16 residues. Germline-derived CDR1 and CDR2 are SGDLS and YYNGEE. V was clipped by 0 bases and J by 6 bases; unmatched bases: 7. CDR3 in DNA: TGTGCCAGCAGCGTAGGGGTAGCGGGGGGACGGGATACGCAGTATTTT. Its translation: CASSVGVAGGRDTQYF.

This clonotype has just a few counts. The chain couples TRBV4-1 to TRBJ2-7, with a weak D call TRBD1 (5 bases). V lost 0 bases and J lost 2, with 14 bases in between. Germline V gene data show CDR1 as MGHRA and CDR2 as YSYEKL. The CDR3 loop spans 16 amino acids. CDR3 sequence (DNA): TGCGCCAGCAGCCAAGATGTAGGGGAACCAACCTACGAGCAGTACTTC. This translates into CASSQDVGEPTYEQYF.

This clonotype was seen a handful of times. J is TRBJ1-4 and V is TRBV28, with D uncertain. The CDR3 extends over 12 amino acids. V shed 11 bases and J shed 4 bases, with 11 bases lying between them. In germline, CDR1 is MDHEN, CDR2 SYDVKM. The CDR3 reads CALGYINEKLFF. CDR3 DNA sequence: TGTGCCTTGGGGTATATTAATGAAAAACTGTTTTTT. Full variable domain (missing parts from reference TRBV28 and TRBJ1-4): DVKVTQSSRYLVKRTGEKVFLECVQDMDHENMFWYRQDPGLGLRLIYFSYDVKMKEKGDIPEGYSVSREKKERFSLILESASTNQTSMYLCALGYINEKLFFGSGTQLSVL.

This clonotype has just a few counts. This chain joins TRBV7-2 and TRBJ2-5; D possibly corresponds to TRBD2 (6 bases). This CDR3 contains 13 residues. The V gene's germline CDR1 is SGHTA and CDR2 FQGNSA. V lost 4 bases and J 4 bases, leaving 10 bases between the germline ends. CDR3 loop: CASSWRRGETQYF. CDR3 DNA sequence: TGTGCCAGCAGCTGGAGGAGGGGAGAGACCCAGTACTTC.

The chain has TRBV20-1 and TRBJ2-4; possibly TRBD1 or TRBD2 for D (6 bases each). The V gene lost 0 bases and the J gene lost 1 base, with 13 bases spanning the gap. The CDR3 is made up of 16 amino acids. Germline V CDR1 and CDR2: DFQATT, SNEGSKA (reference sequence). The CDR3 region has the DNA TGCAGTGCTAGAGATGCCGGGGGCATCGCCAAAAACATTCAGTACTTC. This translates into CSARDAGGIAKNIQYF.

The gene calls are TRBV27 and TRBJ2-1; D uncertain. This CDR3 contains 13 residues. CDR1 is MNHEY and CDR2 is SMNVEV in the germline V gene (reference sequence). Trimming took 3 bases from V and 6 from J, leaving 9 bases between them. For the CDR3, the DNA is TGTGCCAGCAGTTTCTACGGACCCAATGAGCAGTTCTTC. Its protein is CASSFYGPNEQFF.

On this clonotype itself: A read error may account for a junction end that differs from germline. The chain recombines TRBV12-3 or TRBV12-4 with TRBJ2-1; the D gene is possibly TRBD2 (6 bases). The CDR3 totals 15 residues. DNA of the CDR3: TGTGCCAGCAGTTTAGGTGGGACTGTCCAAGAGACCCAATACTTC. It translates to CASSLGGTVQETQYF.

The chain recombines TRBV7-2 with TRBJ2-7, with unresolved D. Germline lookup yields CDR1 SGHTA and CDR2 FQGNSA. CDR3 length: 14 amino acids. The V gene lost 5 bases and the J gene lost 5 bases, with 16 bases spanning the gap. The CDR3 protein is CASSVPWDVHEQYF. In DNA, the CDR3 is TGTGCCAGCAGCGTTCCCTGGGATGTACACGAGCAGTACTTC.

This clonotype appeared a few times. At one end, the junction sequence differs from germline, possibly due to a read error. The V call is TRBV20-1, the J call TRBJ2-7, with a tentative D call TRBD1 (6 bases). Germline CDR1 reads DFQATT; CDR2 reads SNEGSKA (reference sequence). There are 14 residues in the CDR3. The CDR3 reads CSAAKYRDSYERYF. CDR3 in DNA: TGCAGTGCCGCGAAATACAGGGATTCCTACGAGCGGTACTTC.

This clonotype was detected a few times. This chain uses TRBV7-2 with TRBJ1-2; D may be TRBD1 (6 bases). V was clipped by 3 bases and J by 4 bases, with 15 bases between them. CDR3 length: 15 amino acids. Germline V gene sequence: CDR1 SGHTA, CDR2 FQGNSA. CDR3 DNA sequence: TGTGCCAGCAGCTTCACTGGGCAGGGGATCTATGGCTACACCTTC. Protein: CASSFTGQGIYGYTF.

The chain uses TRBV20-1 and TRBJ2-5; the D call may be TRBD1 or TRBD2 (7 bases each). The CDR3 covers 15 residues. Per the germline V gene, CDR1 is DFQATT and CDR2 is SNEGSKA (reference sequence). V was shortened by 2 bases and J by 5 bases, with 18 bases between the two germline ends. CDR3 DNA sequence: TGCAGTGCTAGAAACCCGGGGAGGGGGCGGGAGACCCAGTACTTC. Protein: CSARNPGRGRETQYF.

This clonotype came up many times. This rearrangement joins TRBV5-6 to TRBJ2-5; the match to TRBD2 covers 13 bases. After removal of 4 bases from V and 4 bases from J, the junction contained 4 bases not matched to a gene. Germline CDR1 and CDR2: SGHDT and YYEEEE. The CDR3 extends over 15 amino acids. In DNA, the CDR3 is TGTGCCAGCAGCCCGGGACTAGCGGGACTAGAGACCCAGTACTTC. It translates to CASSPGLAGLETQYF.

The gene calls are TRBV14 and TRBJ2-3; possibly TRBD1 or TRBD2 for D (5 bases each). The CDR3 runs to 15 residues. From germline, CDR1 is SGHDN and CDR2 FVKESK. V was shortened by 4 bases and J by 6 bases, with 17 bases between the two germline ends. The CDR3 region is CASSPGIERRDTQYF. CDR3 DNA sequence: TGTGCCAGCAGCCCAGGGATCGAGCGGAGGGATACGCAGTATTTT.